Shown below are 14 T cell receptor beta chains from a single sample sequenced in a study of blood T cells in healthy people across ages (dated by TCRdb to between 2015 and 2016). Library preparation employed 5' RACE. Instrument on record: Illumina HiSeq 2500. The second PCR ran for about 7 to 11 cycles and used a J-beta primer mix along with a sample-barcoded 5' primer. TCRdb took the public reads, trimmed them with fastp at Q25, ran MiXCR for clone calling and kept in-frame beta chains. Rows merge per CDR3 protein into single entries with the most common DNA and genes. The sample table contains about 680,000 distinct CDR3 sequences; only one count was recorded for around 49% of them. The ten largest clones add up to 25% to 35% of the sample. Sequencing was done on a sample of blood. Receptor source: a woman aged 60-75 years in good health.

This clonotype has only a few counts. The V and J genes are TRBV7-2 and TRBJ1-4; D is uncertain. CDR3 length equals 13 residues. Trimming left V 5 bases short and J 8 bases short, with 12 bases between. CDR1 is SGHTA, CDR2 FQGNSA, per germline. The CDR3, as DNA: TGTGCCAGCAGCGTAGGGCTGGGGGAAAAACTGTTTTTT. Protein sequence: CASSVGLGEKLFF.

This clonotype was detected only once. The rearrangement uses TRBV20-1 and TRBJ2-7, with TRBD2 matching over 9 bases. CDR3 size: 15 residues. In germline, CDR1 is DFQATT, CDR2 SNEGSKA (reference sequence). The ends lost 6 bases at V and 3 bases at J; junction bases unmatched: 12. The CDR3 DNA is TGCAGTGCCACCCCCCCTAGCGGGGACCACTACGAGCAGTACTTC. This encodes CSATPPSGDHYEQYF.

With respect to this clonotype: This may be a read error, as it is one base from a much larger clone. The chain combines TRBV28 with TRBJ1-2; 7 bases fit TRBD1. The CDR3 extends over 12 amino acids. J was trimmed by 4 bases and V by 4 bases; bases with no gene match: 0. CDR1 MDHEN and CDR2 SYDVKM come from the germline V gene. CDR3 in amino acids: CASSYRGYGYTF. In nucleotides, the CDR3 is TGTGCCAGCAGTTACAGGGGCTATGGCTACACCTTC.

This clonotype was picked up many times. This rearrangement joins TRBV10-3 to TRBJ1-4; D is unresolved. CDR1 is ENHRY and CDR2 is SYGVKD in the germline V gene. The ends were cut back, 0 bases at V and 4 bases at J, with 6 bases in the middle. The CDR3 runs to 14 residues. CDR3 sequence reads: CAISESRGNEKLFF. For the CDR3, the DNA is TGTGCCATCAGTGAGTCGCGGGGTAATGAAAAACTGTTTTTT.

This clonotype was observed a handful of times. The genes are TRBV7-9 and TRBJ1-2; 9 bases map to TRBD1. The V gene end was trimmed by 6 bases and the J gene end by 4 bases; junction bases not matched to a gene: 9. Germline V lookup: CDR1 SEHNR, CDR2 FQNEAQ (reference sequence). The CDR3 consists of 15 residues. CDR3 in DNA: TGTGCCAGCAGTTCTCCGGGACAGGGCACCTATGGCTACACCTTC. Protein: CASSSPGQGTYGYTF.

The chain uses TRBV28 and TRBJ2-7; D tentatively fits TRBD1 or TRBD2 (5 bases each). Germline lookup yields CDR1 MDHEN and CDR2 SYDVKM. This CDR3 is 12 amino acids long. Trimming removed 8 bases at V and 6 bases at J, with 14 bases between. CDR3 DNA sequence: TGTGCCAGCCGGGACCGGGACCGCGAGCAGTACTTC. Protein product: CASRDRDREQYF.

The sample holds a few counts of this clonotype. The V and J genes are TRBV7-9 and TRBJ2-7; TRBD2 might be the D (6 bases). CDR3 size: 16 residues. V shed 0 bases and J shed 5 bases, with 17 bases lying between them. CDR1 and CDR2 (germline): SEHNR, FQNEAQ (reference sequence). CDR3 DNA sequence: TGTGCCAGCAGCTTAGCGGGAGGAGGGTTCGTCGACGAGCAGTACTTC. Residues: CASSLAGGGFVDEQYF.

CDR3 sequence (DNA): TGTGCCAGCACCCCACGGCTAGCGGGTATCTACAATGAGCAGTTCTTC. It is translated as CASTPRLAGIYNEQFF. V gene TRBV7-2 combines with J gene TRBJ2-1, with 8 nucleotides matching TRBD2. The CDR3 has 16 amino acids. CDR1 SGHTA and CDR2 FQGNSA come from the germline V gene. Trimming at V came to 7 bases and at J to 3 bases, leaving 11 bases not matched to a gene.

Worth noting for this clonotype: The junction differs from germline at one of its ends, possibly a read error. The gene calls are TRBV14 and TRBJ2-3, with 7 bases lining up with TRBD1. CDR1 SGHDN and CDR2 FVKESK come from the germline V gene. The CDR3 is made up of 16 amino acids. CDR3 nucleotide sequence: TGTGCCAGCAGTCAAGATGCGACAGGGCTCTGGGATACGCAGTATTTT. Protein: CASSQDATGLWDTQYF.

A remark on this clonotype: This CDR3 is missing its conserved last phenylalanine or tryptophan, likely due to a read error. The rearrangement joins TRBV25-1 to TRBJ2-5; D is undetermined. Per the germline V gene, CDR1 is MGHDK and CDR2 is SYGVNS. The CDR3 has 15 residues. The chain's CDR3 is CANSKFLSQEETQYS. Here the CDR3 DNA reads TGTGCCAACAGTAAATTTCTGAGTCAGGAAGAGACCCAGTACTCC.

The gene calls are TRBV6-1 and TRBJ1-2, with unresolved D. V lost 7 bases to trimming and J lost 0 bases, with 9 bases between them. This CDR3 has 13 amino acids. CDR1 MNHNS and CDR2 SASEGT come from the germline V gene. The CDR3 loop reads CASNRRPNYGYTF. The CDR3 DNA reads TGTGCCAGCAATCGCAGACCTAACTATGGCTACACCTTC.

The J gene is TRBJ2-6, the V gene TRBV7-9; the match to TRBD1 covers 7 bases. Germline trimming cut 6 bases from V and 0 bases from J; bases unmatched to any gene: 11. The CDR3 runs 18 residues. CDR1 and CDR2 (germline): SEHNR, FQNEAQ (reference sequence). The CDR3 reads CASRTWRTGISGANVLTF. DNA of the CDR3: TGTGCCAGCAGGACCTGGAGGACAGGCATCTCTGGGGCCAACGTCCTGACTTTC.

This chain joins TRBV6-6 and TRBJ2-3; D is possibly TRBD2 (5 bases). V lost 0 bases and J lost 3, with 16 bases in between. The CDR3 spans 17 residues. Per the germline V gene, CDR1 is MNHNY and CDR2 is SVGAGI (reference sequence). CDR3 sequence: CASSYSSLEAETDTQYF. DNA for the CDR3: TGTGCCAGCAGTTACTCGAGTCTTGAAGCGGAAACAGATACGCAGTATTTT.

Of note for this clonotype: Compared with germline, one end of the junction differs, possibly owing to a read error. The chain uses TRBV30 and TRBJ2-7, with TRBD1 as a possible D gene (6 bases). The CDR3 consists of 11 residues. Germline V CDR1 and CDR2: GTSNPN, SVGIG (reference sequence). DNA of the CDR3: TGTGCCGGGAGACAGGACTACGAGCAGTACTTC. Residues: CAGRQDYEQYF.